This paragraph covers one T cell receptor beta chain sequence. The antigen remains undetermined. TCR beta cDNA libraries included unique molecular identifiers. A few hundred thousand cDNA molecules were obtained from approximately 0.91 to 9.4 million T cells. TCRdb passed the PCR reads through MiXCR, listing each CDR3 protein once. This table holds a few hundred thousand distinct CDR3 sequences, less than 40% found once. The data stem from a study of post-analysis software for immune sequencing data. Broader study findings: Five or six TRBV segments were more frequent in patients than controls; TRBV5-6, TRBV5-1 and TRBV20-1 belonged to this group.

CDR1 MNHEY and CDR2 SMNVEV come from the germline V gene (reference sequence). Trimming pared 7 bases from V and 4 bases from J, leaving 22 bases between. CDR3 size: 16 residues. The clonotype originates from a girl aged 10 to 17 with multiple sclerosis. The chain combines TRBV27 with TRBJ1-2; D is uncertain. Material for sequencing was blood. The DNA of the CDR3 is TGTGCCAGCATCGCGTCGAGAGGGCGAACGGGCTATGGCTACACCTTC. Encoded protein: CASIASRGRTGYGYTF.